Listed below are T cell receptor beta chains from one sample, sequenced in a study of radiotherapy plus CTLA-4 blockade in lung cancer. Profiled with immunoSEQ multiplex PCR; TCRdb holds only in-frame clones, not every one. Seen here are roughly 39,000 clones, about 73% observed once, and the top ten hold almost 9%. Sequenced here: peripheral blood, sampled from a patient treated with radiotherapy plus ipilimumab. The receptors derive from a human donor with non-small cell lung cancer who had stable disease on radiotherapy plus ipilimumab. CDR3s include the opening cysteine and the closing phenylalanine or tryptophan. The D gene is left open where the match is weak. Size values are once, few and many counts, or a class for expanded clones, and some rows have none.

once	TRBV11-2	TRBJ2-5	NA	TGTGCCAGCAGCTTAGGTTTAACCAGCGGTTATCAAGAGACCCAGTACTTC	CASSLGLTSGYQETQYF
NA	TRBV25-1	TRBJ1-5	NA	TGTGCCAGCAGTGAGGCGGGGAGCAATCAGCCCCAGCATTTT	CASSEAGSNQPQHF
NA	TRBV5-6	TRBJ2-1	NA	TGTGCCAGCAGCTCCGGACGGGTTTATACGGGTGAGCAGTTCTTC	CASSSGRVYTGEQFF
NA	TRBV29-1	TRBJ2-2	NA	TGCAGCGCCCGTGAGAGCACCGGGGAGCTGTTTTTT	CSARESTGELFF
NA	TRBV6-5	TRBJ2-1	NA	TGTGCCAGCAGTTACCGGGGGCTCGACAATGAGCAGTTCTTC	CASSYRGLDNEQFF
NA	TRBV6-5	TRBJ1-1	NA	TGTGCCAGCAGTTACAGGGCAGGGTGGGGCTCCACTGAAGCTTTCTTT	CASSYRAGWGSTEAFF
once	TRBV10-3	TRBJ2-5	TRBD1	TGTGCCACCCGAGGGACAGGGGCAGAGACCCAGTACTTC	CATRGTGAETQYF
NA	TRBV10-3	TRBJ1-2	TRBD1	TGTGCCACCGGTTTGCCAGGGGGCAACTATGGCTACACCTTC	CATGLPGGNYGYTF
NA	TRBV4-1	TRBJ2-2	TRBD1	TGCGCCAGCAGCCAATACCCAGGGGGCGCGATGCCCGGGGAGCTGTTTTTT	CASSQYPGGAMPGELFF
NA	TRBV30	TRBJ1-3	NA	TGTGCCTGGATCGAAGCCCCCGACGCCCCTGGAAACACCATATATTTT	CAWIEAPDAPGNTIYF
NA	TRBV15	TRBJ1-1	NA	TGTGCCACCAGCAGAGGGGGTCAGGGGAGCACTGAAGCTTTCTTT	CATSRGGQGSTEAFF
NA	TRBV6-1	TRBJ1-1	NA	TGTGCCAGCAGTGTTGTGGAACGGAACACTGAAGCTTTCTTT	CASSVVERNTEAFF
many	TRBV6-5	TRBJ1-3	NA	TGTGCCAGCAGTTACTCGATAGGTCCTGGAAACACCATATATTTT	CASSYSIGPGNTIYF
NA	TRBV25-1	TRBJ1-1	NA	TGTGCCAGCAGCGGGGTGGTGGGGCACACTGAAGCTTTCTTT	CASSGVVGHTEAFF
once	TRBV5-5	TRBJ1-1	NA	TGTGCCAGCAGCTTGGGTGGGGGTGGATTGTTGGGTGAAGCTTTCTTT	CASSLGGGGLLGEAFF
few	TRBV10-3	TRBJ1-5	NA	TGTGCCATCAGTGTCGACGCAAATCAGCCCCAGCATTTT	CAISVDANQPQHF
NA	TRBV19	TRBJ1-2	TRBD1	TGTGCCAGTAGTACTCCCACAGGGGAGAACTATGGCTACACCTTC	CASSTPTGENYGYTF
NA	TRBV6-5	TRBJ1-2	NA	TGTGCCAGCAGTTACTCGGGGGTGGGCTATGGCTACACCTTC	CASSYSGVGYGYTF
NA	TRBV7-9	TRBJ1-1	NA	TGTGCCAGCAGCTTGGGAGCAGGGAACACTGAAGCTTTCTTT	CASSLGAGNTEAFF
NA	TRBV29-1	TRBJ2-1	NA	TGCAGCGCTGGACAGAGCTCCTACAATGAGCAGTTCTTC	CSAGQSSYNEQFF
NA	TRBV6-7	TRBJ1-6	NA	TGTGCCAGCAGTTACGCATACAGGGTAAGTCATTTCGATTATAATTCACCCCTCCACTTT	CASSYAYRVSHFDYNSPLHF
NA	TRBV7-2	TRBJ1-2	TRBD1	TGTGCCAGCAGCTCCACGCCTAGCGGACAGGGGAACTATGGCTACACCTTC	CASSSTPSGQGNYGYTF
once	TRBV11-3	TRBJ1-1	NA	TGTGCCAGCAGCTTAAGACCGGGTGGTACTGAAGCTTTCTTT	CASSLRPGGTEAFF
NA	TRBV4-1	TRBJ2-3	NA	TGCGCCAGCAGCCAAGATAAGGTGGGCACAGATACGCAGTATTTT	CASSQDKVGTDTQYF
NA	TRBV9	TRBJ1-1	TRBD1	TGTGCCAGCAGCGTGACGAGGGGGCTGGCGGGCACTGAAGCTTTCTTT	CASSVTRGLAGTEAFF
NA	TRBV2	TRBJ1-2	NA	TGTGCCAGCATCATGGGTGGCAACTATGGCTACACCTTC	CASIMGGNYGYTF
NA	TRBV6-4	TRBJ1-2	NA	TGTGCCAGCAGTGAAGCACGGGGGACTGGCTACACCTTC	CASSEARGTGYTF
NA	TRBV5-4	TRBJ2-5	TRBD2	TGTGCCAGCAGCTTGGCCGGAGCGGGGGGGCCCAGGCAGTACCAAGAGACCCAGTACTTC	CASSLAGAGGPRQYQETQYF
NA	TRBV2	TRBJ2-2	NA	TGTGCCAGCAGGGGCCTATACACCGGGGAGCTGTTTTTT	CASRGLYTGELFF
NA	TRBV28	TRBJ2-1	TRBD1	TGTGCCAGCAGTTTTCAGGGGACAGGGCGAAATGAGCAGTTCTTC	CASSFQGTGRNEQFF
NA	TRBV7-6	TRBJ2-3	NA	TGTGCCAGCAGCTCAGGGAGGACAGATACGCAGTATTTT	CASSSGRTDTQYF
NA	TRBV6-6	TRBJ1-4	NA	TGTGCCAGCAGGGAGTCGGGAGAAAAACTGTTTTTT	CASRESGEKLFF
NA	TRBV7-2	TRBJ2-3	NA	TGTGCCAGCAGCCTAGGGACCTCGGGGTATTTT	CASSLGTSGYF
NA	TRBV19	TRBJ2-7	NA	TGTGCCAGTAGTACATCAGGGGCCTCCTACGAGCAGTACTTC	CASSTSGASYEQYF
NA	TRBV11-3	TRBJ2-2	TRBD2	TGTGCCAGCAGCTTGGGAGCGGGGTCGAACACCGGGGAGCTGTTTTTT	CASSLGAGSNTGELFF
NA	TRBV2	TRBJ1-1	NA	TGTGCCGGCAGGGTGGAGACTGAAGCTTTCTTT	CAGRVETEAFF
NA	TRBV19	TRBJ2-7	NA	TGTGCCAGTAGTATACAGGGGGGGACCAGCTCCTACGAGCAGTACTTC	CASSIQGGTSSYEQYF
few	TRBV11-2	TRBJ1-1	NA	TGTGCCAGCAGCGCCTACGCCAGGGGAAGCACTGAAGCTTTCTTT	CASSAYARGSTEAFF
NA	TRBV28	TRBJ1-6	NA	TGTGCCAGCAGTTTAGTAGACTTAGGGTCACCCCTCCACTTT	CASSLVDLGSPLHF
NA	TRBV10-3	TRBJ1-5	TRBD1	TGTGCCATCAGTGAGGAGGGACAGCCCAATCAGCCCCAGCATTTT	CAISEEGQPNQPQHF
once	TRBV5-1	TRBJ2-4	TRBD1	TGCGCCAGCAGCCCTGGACAGGAGTTAGCCAAAAACATTCAGTACTTC	CASSPGQELAKNIQYF
NA	TRBV11-2	TRBJ1-3	NA	TGTGCCAGCAGCACCCTCAACAGGCGACCCTCTGGAAACACCATATATTTT	CASSTLNRRPSGNTIYF
NA	TRBV7-8	TRBJ2-2	NA	TGTGCCAGCAGCTTATACACCGGGGAGCTGTTTTTT	CASSLYTGELFF
NA	TRBV9	TRBJ2-1	NA	TGTGCCAGCAGCGTAGAGGGGGGGCGCAATGAGCAGTTCTTC	CASSVEGGRNEQFF
NA	TRBV5-8	TRBJ2-5	TRBD1	TGTGCCAGCAGCCCGGGACAGGGGTCGGCGGGCCAAGAGACCCAGTACTTC	CASSPGQGSAGQETQYF
few	TRBV30	TRBJ1-2	TRBD1	TGTGCCTGGAGTGCCCGAAGGACAGGGAACGCCTACACCTTC	CAWSARRTGNAYTF
NA	TRBV19	TRBJ1-5	NA	TGTGCCAGTACCGCAGGGAAACAGCCCCAGCATTTT	CASTAGKQPQHF
NA	TRBV28	TRBJ1-4	NA	TGTGCCAGCAGTTTATCGACCGATGAAAAACTGTTTTTT	CASSLSTDEKLFF
NA	TRBV2	TRBJ2-2	TRBD2	TGTGCCAGCAGTGTTAGCGGGCTAAACACCGGGGAGCTGTTTTTT	CASSVSGLNTGELFF
NA	TRBV19	TRBJ2-3	NA	TGTGCCAGTAGTATAACGGGGGATACGCAGTATTTT	CASSITGDTQYF
NA	TRBV7-9	TRBJ1-2	NA	TGTGCCAGCACCTCAGGGAACTATGGTTACACCTTC	CASTSGNYGYTF
NA	TRBV5-1	TRBJ2-2	NA	TGCGCCAGTAGCAGGGACGCGAACACCGGGGAGCTGTTTTTT	CASSRDANTGELFF
once	TRBV29-1	TRBJ2-7	TRBD2	TGCAGCGTGGAGACTAGCGGGGGTTTCTACGAGCAGTACTTC	CSVETSGGFYEQYF
NA	TRBV30	TRBJ1-4	NA	TGTGCCTGGAGTAAGGGGTTGCGACCTAAAACACAAAAACTGTTTTTT	CAWSKGLRPKTQKLFF
NA	TRBV6-5	TRBJ2-5	TRBD1	TGTGCCAGCAGTTACTCCCGGGACAGGGGGCAGACCCAGTACTTC	CASSYSRDRGQTQYF